Listed here are 29 T cell receptor beta chains from one sample, sequenced in a study of blood T cell repertoires in COVID-19. The table came from immunoSEQ multiplex PCR; TCRdb's copy has only in-frame clones and leaves some out. The sample holds around 80,000 clones, about 76% seen once. The source material was peripheral blood. These receptors came from a woman older than 75 with active or convalescent COVID-19.

The chain recombines TRBV7-3 with TRBJ2-2; D is possibly TRBD2 (5 bases). The germline gives CDR1 SGHTA, CDR2 FQGTGA. CDR3 length: 18 amino acids. Trimming removed 1 base at V and 0 bases at J, with 15 bases between. CDR3 DNA: TGTGCCAGCAGCTTAAACCCCCCCGAGGGATCGAACACCGGGGAGCTGTTTTTT. Translation gives CASSLNPPEGSNTGELFF.

V gene TRBV6-2 or TRBV6-3 combines with J gene TRBJ1-1, with a possible D match to TRBD1 (5 bases). The CDR3 contains 12 residues. Trimming removed 2 bases from V and 8 bases from J, with 9 bases in between. Germline V lookup: CDR1 MNHEY, CDR2 SVGEGT. The CDR3: CASSYGAREAFF. CDR3 sequence (DNA): TGTGCCAGCAGTTACGGGGCGCGGGAAGCTTTCTTT.

The chain carries TRBV27 and TRBJ2-1; D is possibly TRBD2 (5 bases). Germline lookup yields CDR1 MNHEY and CDR2 SMNVEV (reference sequence). V lost 5 bases, J lost 7 bases, and 15 bases lay in between. This CDR3 is built from 14 residues. The CDR3: CASSPDIGGNEQFF. In DNA, the CDR3 is TGTGCCAGCAGTCCCGATATCGGCGGGAATGAGCAGTTCTTC.

The CDR3 loop is CASSLGQRGGYTF. For the CDR3, the DNA is TGCGCCAGCAGCTTGGGGCAGAGAGGTGGCTACACCTTC. The J gene is TRBJ1-2, the V gene TRBV5-1; D not resolved. Germline lookup yields CDR1 SGHRS and CDR2 YFSETQ. This CDR3 has 13 amino acids. The V and J ends lost 0 bases and 7 bases respectively, with 10 bases between them. Supplemented by reference TRBV5-1 and TRBJ1-2, the full variable domain reads KAGVTQTPRYLIKTRGQQVTLSCSPISGHRSVSWYQQTPGQGLQFLFEYFSETQRNKGNFPGRFSGRQFSNSRSEMNVSTLELGDSALYLCASSLGQRGGYTFGSGTRLTVV.

About this clone: The same CDR3 also results from other DNA sequences found in this sample. The J gene is TRBJ2-3, the V gene TRBV5-4, with TRBD2 identical over 11 bases. Germline V lookup: CDR1 SGHNT, CDR2 YYREEE (reference sequence). The CDR3 loop spans 16 amino acids. The J segment lost 1 base and the V segment lost 4 bases, leaving 5 bases of the junction unmatched. CDR3 sequence (DNA): TGTGCCAGCAGCCCTGGACTAGCGGGCGGCACAGATACGCAGTATTTT. It specifies CASSPGLAGGTDTQYF.

The sample holds one count of this clone. The chain is built from TRBV7-3 and TRBJ2-7, with 10 bases lining up with TRBD1. Germline-derived CDR1 and CDR2 are SGHTA and FQGTGA. The CDR3 consists of 14 residues. Germline trimming cut 5 bases from V and 5 bases from J; bases unmatched to any gene: 6. The CDR3 region is CASSPFGTGDEQYF. The CDR3, as DNA: TGTGCCAGCAGCCCTTTTGGGACAGGGGACGAGCAGTACTTC.

The chain joins TRBV28 to TRBJ1-2; TRBD1 matches at 7 bases. The junction had 5 bases not matched to a gene; V was cut back by 4 bases and J by 12 bases. This CDR3 contains 11 residues. The germline CDR1 and CDR2 sequences are MDHEN and SYDVKM. DNA for the CDR3: TGTGCCAGCAGTTCGGACAGGCGAAACACCTTC. It encodes CASSSDRRNTF.

This chain connects TRBV6-5 to TRBJ2-3, with D perhaps TRBD2 (6 bases). The V end lost 5 bases, the J end lost 6 bases, and 9 bases lay between the germline ends. The length of the CDR3 is 12 residues. Germline assignment: CDR1 MNHEY and CDR2 SVGAGI. CDR3 protein: CASSPAGDTQYF. In DNA, the CDR3 is TGTGCCAGCAGTCCGGCGGGGGATACGCAGTATTTT.

The chain couples TRBV12-3 or TRBV12-4 to TRBJ1-1; D is possibly TRBD1 (6 bases). The CDR3 is made up of 13 amino acids. V was trimmed by 7 bases and J by 5 bases, leaving 14 bases between them. The CDR3 DNA reads as TGTGCCAGCATTAAGGGGGTGGGGACTGAAGCTTTCTTT. Its translation is CASIKGVGTEAFF.

This chain uses TRBV28 with TRBJ2-1; the D is unclear. This CDR3 spans 15 amino acids. Trimming shortened V by 8 bases and J by 9 bases, and 23 bases separated the two germline ends. Germline loops: CDR1 MDHEN, CDR2 SYDVKM. The CDR3 sequence: CASQPGPSINGEQFF. The CDR3 DNA is TGTGCCAGCCAGCCAGGCCCCTCTATCAACGGTGAGCAGTTCTTC.

The table lists this clone with a count of one. This chain joins TRBV12-3 or TRBV12-4 and TRBJ1-2; 7 nucleotides match TRBD1. The junction had 8 bases not matched to a gene; V was cut back by 6 bases and J by 7 bases. CDR3 length: 13 amino acids. The CDR3 loop is CASSRDSTLGYTF. In DNA form, the CDR3 reads TGTGCCAGCAGCAGGGACAGCACCCTTGGCTACACCTTC.

The rearrangement joins TRBV6-5 to TRBJ1-3; TRBD1 matches 7 bases. V dropped 5 bases and J dropped 2; count of bases not matched to a gene: 3. Germline V gene sequence: CDR1 MNHEY, CDR2 SVGAGI. The CDR3 sequence is 14 residues long. The CDR3 region is CASSMTGTGNTIYF. Here the CDR3 DNA reads TGTGCCAGCAGTATGACAGGGACTGGAAACACCATATATTTT.

The chain recombines TRBV9 with TRBJ1-1; 8 bases are shared with TRBD1. V trimming: 4 bases; J trimming: 3 bases; junction bases outside the gene matches: 8. The CDR3 spans 15 residues. Germline V gene sequence: CDR1 SGDLS, CDR2 YYNGEE. CDR3 sequence: CASSSTGVSYTEAFF. The CDR3 nucleotides read TGTGCCAGCAGCTCGACAGGGGTATCGTACACTGAAGCTTTCTTT.

V and J are TRBV3-1 (or the pseudogene TRBV3-2) and TRBJ2-7; D may be TRBD1 (6 bases). This CDR3 has 14 residues. V lost 5 bases and J lost 4, with 15 bases in between. Germline V gene data show CDR1 as LGHDT and CDR2 as YNNKEL (reference sequence). The CDR3 coding sequence is TGTGCCAGCAGCACAACGACAGGAGAATACGAGCAGTACTTC. This sequence encodes CASSTTTGEYEQYF.

The V call is TRBV20-1, the J call TRBJ1-1, with TRBD1 identical over 7 bases. Trimming cost V 3 bases and J 0 bases; bases outside gene matches: 4. The CDR3 totals 14 residues. Germline CDR1 reads DFQATT; CDR2 reads SNEGSKA (reference sequence). The CDR3 region has the DNA TGCAGTGCTAGTACAGGGGCCTTGAACACTGAAGCTTTCTTT. It specifies CSASTGALNTEAFF.

The genes are TRBV6-2 or TRBV6-3 and TRBJ2-2, with 14 nucleotides matching TRBD2. Germline lookup yields CDR1 MNHEY and CDR2 SVGEGT. This CDR3 is 17 amino acids long. The trim removed 3 bases at V and 5 bases at J, leaving 5 bases unmatched. The CDR3 spells CASSYSGLAGGTGELFF. For the CDR3, the DNA is TGTGCCAGCAGTTATTCCGGACTAGCGGGGGGAACCGGGGAGCTGTTTTTT.

The V and J genes are TRBV6-6 and TRBJ2-1; 7 bases are shared with TRBD1. The CDR3 sequence is 14 residues long. V lost 6 bases, J lost 8 bases, and 10 bases stayed unmatched. Germline values: CDR1 MNHNY, CDR2 SVGAGI (reference sequence). The CDR3 spells CASSSRQGRDEQFF. CDR3 bases: TGTGCCAGCAGCAGTCGACAGGGCAGGGATGAGCAGTTCTTC.

The rearrangement links TRBV12-3 or TRBV12-4 to TRBJ1-5, with TRBD1 identical over 8 bases. The CDR3 sequence is 13 residues long. With V trimmed by 6 bases and J by 4 bases, 2 bases remained unmatched. The CDR3 DNA reads as TGTGCCAGCAGCCGACAGGGGAATCAGCCCCAGCATTTT. Protein: CASSRQGNQPQHF.

J is TRBJ2-5 and V is TRBV4-3, with 11 bases that match TRBD2. The CDR3 covers 17 residues. With 0 bases clipped from V and 3 bases from J, the junction kept 6 bases outside the gene matches. CDR1 is LGHNA, CDR2 YSLEER, per germline. The CDR3: CASSQDTSGGIEETQYF. As DNA, the CDR3 is TGCGCCAGCAGCCAAGATACTAGCGGGGGAATAGAAGAGACCCAGTACTTC.

The chain uses TRBV18 and TRBJ1-2; no definite D call. CDR3 size: 14 residues. Germline assignment: CDR1 KGHSH and CDR2 LQKENI. Trimming shortened V by 2 bases and J by 4 bases, and 11 bases separated the two germline ends. CDR3: CASSPGLPSYGYTF. The CDR3, as DNA: TGTGCCAGCTCACCAGGACTCCCCTCCTATGGCTACACCTTC. Together with reference TRBV18 and TRBJ1-2, the CDR3 gives the full variable domain: NAGVMQNPRHLVRRRGQEARLRCSPMKGHSHVYWYRQLPEEGLKFMVYLQKENIIDESGMPKERFSAEFPKEGPSILRIQQVVRGDSAAYFCASSPGLPSYGYTFGSGTRLTVV.

The genes are TRBV29-1 and TRBJ2-3, with 7 nucleotides matching TRBD2. The CDR3 covers 11 residues. J was trimmed by 7 bases and V by 3 bases; bases with no gene match: 1. Germline CDR1 is SQVTM and CDR2 is ANQGSEA. The CDR3 reads CSVDGGNTQYF. CDR3 DNA sequence: TGCAGCGTTGACGGGGGGAATACGCAGTATTTT.

This clone was detected only a few times. The chain employs TRBV30 and TRBJ1-2, with 7 bases identical to TRBD1. Trimming at V came to 0 bases and at J to 4 bases, leaving 8 bases not matched to a gene. Germline assignment: CDR1 GTSNPN and CDR2 SVGIG (reference sequence). The CDR3 is 15 residues long. The CDR3 region is CAWSVPRQGAYGYTF. CDR3 DNA sequence: TGTGCCTGGAGTGTACCCCGACAGGGAGCCTATGGCTACACCTTC.

The chain links TRBV28 to TRBJ1-6, with TRBD1 matching over 8 bases. Germline CDR1 MDHEN, CDR2 SYDVKM. V shed 5 bases and J 8 bases; nucleotides not matched to a gene: 8. CDR3 length: 15 residues. DNA for the CDR3: TGTGCCAGCAGTCCCCGGACAGGGACGCATTCACCCCTCCACTTT. The encoded protein is CASSPRTGTHSPLHF.

The chain recombines TRBV7-8 with TRBJ1-5; 8 bases agree with TRBD1. The CDR3 runs to 14 residues. The J segment lost 7 bases and the V segment lost 1 base, leaving 3 bases of the junction unmatched. Germline assignment: CDR1 SGHVS and CDR2 FQNEAQ. The CDR3 DNA reads as TGTGCCAGCAGCTTAGTCAGGGGGCACCAGCCCCAGCATTTT. Translated, it gives CASSLVRGHQPQHF.

The CDR3 spells CASSQDRGSYNEQFF. CDR3 coding DNA: TGTGCCAGTAGCCAGGACAGGGGCTCCTACAATGAGCAGTTCTTC. The V call is TRBV19, the J call TRBJ2-1; TRBD1 agrees at 9 bases. V dropped 6 bases and J dropped 0; count of bases not matched to a gene: 3. This CDR3 is 15 amino acids long. Germline CDR1 reads LNHDA; CDR2 reads SQIVND (reference sequence).

This chain uses TRBV19 with TRBJ1-5, with D tentatively TRBD1 (6 bases). The germline V gene has CDR1 LNHDA and CDR2 SQIVND (reference sequence). Trimming shortened V by 4 bases and J by 1 base, and 8 bases separated the two germline ends. The CDR3 length is 14 residues. The CDR3 region is CASSTTGSNQPQHF. CDR3 bases: TGTGCCAGTAGTACTACAGGGAGCAATCAGCCCCAGCATTTT.

The chain is built from TRBV20-1 and TRBJ1-2, with TRBD1 as a possible D gene (6 bases). V lost 3 bases and J lost 8, with 13 bases in between. CDR1 is DFQATT, CDR2 SNEGSKA, per germline (reference sequence). The length of the CDR3 is 12 residues. CDR3 sequence (DNA): TGCAGTGCTAGTGGCGGGGGCGCCGGCTACACCTTC. Protein: CSASGGGAGYTF.

The chain joins TRBV18 to TRBJ2-7; TRBD2 matches at 7 bases. Trimming cost V 4 bases and J 2 bases; bases outside gene matches: 11. The CDR3 is made up of 16 amino acids. The germline V gene has CDR1 KGHSH and CDR2 LQKENI. The CDR3 DNA is TGTGCCAGCTCACTGATGGGACTACACTTCCCCTACGAGCAGTACTTC. It is translated as CASSLMGLHFPYEQYF.

This clone appeared a few times. The V and J genes are TRBV7-9 and TRBJ2-1, with 7 positions matching TRBD2. Germline CDR1 SEHNR, CDR2 FQNEAQ (reference sequence). This CDR3 has 15 amino acids. J gave up 7 bases and V 5 bases, and 11 bases lay outside the gene matches. The DNA of the CDR3 is TGTGCCAGCAGCGCGAGGGGCAGGGAGGGGAATGAGCAGTTCTTC. Its protein is CASSARGREGNEQFF. The complete variable domain, with remaining parts taken from reference TRBV7-9 and TRBJ2-1, reads DTGVSQNPRHKITKRGQNVTFRCDPISEHNRLYWYRQTLGQGPEFLTYFQNEAQLEKSRLLSDRFSAERPKGSFSTLEIQRTEQGDSAMYLCASSARGREGNEQFFGPGTRLTVL.